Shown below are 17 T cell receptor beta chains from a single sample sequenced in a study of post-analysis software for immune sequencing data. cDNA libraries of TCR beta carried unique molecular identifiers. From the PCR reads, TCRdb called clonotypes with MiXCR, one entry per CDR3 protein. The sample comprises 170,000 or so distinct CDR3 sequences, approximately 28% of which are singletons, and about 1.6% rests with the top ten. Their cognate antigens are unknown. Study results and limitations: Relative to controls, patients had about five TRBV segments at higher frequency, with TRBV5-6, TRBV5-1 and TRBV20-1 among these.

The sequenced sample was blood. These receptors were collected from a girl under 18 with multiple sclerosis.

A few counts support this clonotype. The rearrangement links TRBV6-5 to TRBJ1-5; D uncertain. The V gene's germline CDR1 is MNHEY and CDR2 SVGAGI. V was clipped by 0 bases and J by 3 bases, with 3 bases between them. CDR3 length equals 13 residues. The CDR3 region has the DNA TGTGCCAGCAGTTACTCCCTCAATCAGCCCCAGCATTTT. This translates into CASSYSLNQPQHF.

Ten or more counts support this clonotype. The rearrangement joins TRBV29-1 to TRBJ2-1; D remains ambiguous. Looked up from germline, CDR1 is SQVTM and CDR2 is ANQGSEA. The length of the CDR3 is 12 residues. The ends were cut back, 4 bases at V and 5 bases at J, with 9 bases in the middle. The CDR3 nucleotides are TGCAGCGTTGGTCGCAACAACAATGAGCAGTTCTTC. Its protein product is CSVGRNNNEQFF.

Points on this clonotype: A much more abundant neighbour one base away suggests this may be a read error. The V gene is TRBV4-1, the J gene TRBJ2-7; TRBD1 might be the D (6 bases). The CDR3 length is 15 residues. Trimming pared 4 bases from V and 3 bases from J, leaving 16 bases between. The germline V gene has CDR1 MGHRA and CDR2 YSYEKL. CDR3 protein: CASSRLGDKGYEQYF. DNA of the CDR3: TGCGCCAGCAGCCGCCTTGGGGACAAGGGCTACGAGCAGTACTTC.

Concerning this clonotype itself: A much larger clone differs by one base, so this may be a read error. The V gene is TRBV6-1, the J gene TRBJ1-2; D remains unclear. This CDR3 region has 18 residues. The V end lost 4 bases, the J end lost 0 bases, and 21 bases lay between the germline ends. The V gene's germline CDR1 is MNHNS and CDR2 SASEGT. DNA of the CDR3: TGTGCCAGCAGTGGAGCCCCCGGCCCCATTGGGGCTAACTATGGCTACACCTTC. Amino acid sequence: CASSGAPGPIGANYGYTF.

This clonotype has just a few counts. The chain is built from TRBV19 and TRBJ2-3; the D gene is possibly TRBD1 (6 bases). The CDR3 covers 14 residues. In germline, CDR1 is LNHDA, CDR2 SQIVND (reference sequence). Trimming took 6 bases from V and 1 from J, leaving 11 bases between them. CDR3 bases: TGTGCCAGTAGGGACAGCTTTGGCACAGATACGCAGTATTTT. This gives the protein CASRDSFGTDTQYF.

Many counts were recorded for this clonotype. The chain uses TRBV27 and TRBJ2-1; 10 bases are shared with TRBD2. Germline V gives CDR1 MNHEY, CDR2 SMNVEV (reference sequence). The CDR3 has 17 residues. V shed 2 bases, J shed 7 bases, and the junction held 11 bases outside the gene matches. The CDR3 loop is CASSLIGTSGIDNEQFF. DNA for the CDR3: TGTGCCAGCAGTTTAATCGGCACTAGCGGGATTGATAATGAGCAGTTCTTC.

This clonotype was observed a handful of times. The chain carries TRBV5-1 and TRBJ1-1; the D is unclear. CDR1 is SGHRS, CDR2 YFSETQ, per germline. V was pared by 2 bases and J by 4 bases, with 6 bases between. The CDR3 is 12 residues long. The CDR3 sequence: CASSLIGTEAFF. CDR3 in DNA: TGCGCCAGCAGCTTAATTGGCACTGAAGCTTTCTTT.

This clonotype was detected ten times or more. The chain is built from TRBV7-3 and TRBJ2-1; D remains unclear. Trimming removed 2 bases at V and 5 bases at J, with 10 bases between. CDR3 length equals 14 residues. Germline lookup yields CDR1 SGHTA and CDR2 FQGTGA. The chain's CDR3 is CASSLFTTNNEQFF. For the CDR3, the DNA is TGTGCCAGCAGCTTATTTACTACTAACAATGAGCAGTTCTTC.

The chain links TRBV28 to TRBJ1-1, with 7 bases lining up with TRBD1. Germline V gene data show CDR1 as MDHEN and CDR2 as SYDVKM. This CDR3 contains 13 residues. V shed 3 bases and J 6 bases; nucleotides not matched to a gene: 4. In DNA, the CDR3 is TGTGCCAGCAGTTTCGGGACAGTCTCTGAAGCTTTCTTT. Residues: CASSFGTVSEAFF.

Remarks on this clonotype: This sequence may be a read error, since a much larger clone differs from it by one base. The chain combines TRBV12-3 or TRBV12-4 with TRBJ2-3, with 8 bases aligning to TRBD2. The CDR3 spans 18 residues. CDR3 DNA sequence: TGTGCCAGCAGACCCCCTAGCGGGTCCAGCGGGACCACAGATACGGAGTATTTT. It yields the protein CASRPPSGSSGTTDTEYF.

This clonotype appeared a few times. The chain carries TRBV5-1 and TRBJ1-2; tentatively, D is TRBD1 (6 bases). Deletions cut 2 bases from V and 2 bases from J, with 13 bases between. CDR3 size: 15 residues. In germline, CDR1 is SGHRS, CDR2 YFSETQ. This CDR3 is CASSFDGQRNYGYTF. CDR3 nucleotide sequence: TGCGCCAGCAGCTTTGATGGACAGAGAAACTATGGCTACACCTTC.

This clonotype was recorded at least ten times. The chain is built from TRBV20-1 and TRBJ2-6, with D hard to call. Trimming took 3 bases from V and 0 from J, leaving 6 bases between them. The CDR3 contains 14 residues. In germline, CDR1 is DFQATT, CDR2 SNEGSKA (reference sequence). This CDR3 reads CSASDLSGANVLTF. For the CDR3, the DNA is TGCAGTGCTAGTGACCTCTCTGGGGCCAACGTCCTGACTTTC.

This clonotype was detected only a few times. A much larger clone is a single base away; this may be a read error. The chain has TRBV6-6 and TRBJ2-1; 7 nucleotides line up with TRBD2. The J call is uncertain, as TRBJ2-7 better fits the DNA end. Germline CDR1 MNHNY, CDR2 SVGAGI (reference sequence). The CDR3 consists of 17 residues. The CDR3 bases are TGTGCCAGCAGTTACTCGTCATTGGCGGGGGTTTACAATGAGCAGTACTTC. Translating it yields CASSYSSLAGVYNEQYF.

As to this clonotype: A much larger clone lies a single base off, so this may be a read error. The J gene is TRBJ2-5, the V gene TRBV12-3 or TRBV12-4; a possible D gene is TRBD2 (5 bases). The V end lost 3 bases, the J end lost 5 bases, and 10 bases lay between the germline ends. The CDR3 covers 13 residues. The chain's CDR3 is CASSFRLAETQYF. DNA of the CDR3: TGTGCCAGCAGTTTTAGGTTAGCGGAGACCCAGTACTTC.

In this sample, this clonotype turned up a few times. The CDR3 sequence: CAVQGAADLYEQYF. The CDR3 DNA follows: TGTGCCGTTCAGGGGGCGGCGGACCTCTACGAGCAGTACTTC. This chain uses TRBV7-9 with TRBJ2-7, with 8 bases matching TRBD1. The ends lost 11 bases at V and 3 bases at J; junction bases unmatched: 12. CDR1 and CDR2 (germline): SEHNR, FQNEAQ (reference sequence). This CDR3 comprises 14 residues. The whole variable domain, remainder taken from reference TRBV7-9 and TRBJ2-7, is DTGVSQNPRHKITKRGQNVTFRCDPISEHNRLYWYRQTLGQGPEFLTYFQNEAQLEKSRLLSDRFSAERPKGSFSTLEIQRTEQGDSAMYLCAVQGAADLYEQYFGPGTRLTVT.

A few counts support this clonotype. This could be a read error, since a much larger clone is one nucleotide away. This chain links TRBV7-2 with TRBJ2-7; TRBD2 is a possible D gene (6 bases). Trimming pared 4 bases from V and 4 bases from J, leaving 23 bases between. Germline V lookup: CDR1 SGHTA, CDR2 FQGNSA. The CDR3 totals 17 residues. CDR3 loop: CASSWILSWDGGYEQYF. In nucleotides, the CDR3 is TGTGCCAGCAGCTGGATTTTATCCTGGGACGGAGGGTACGAGCAGTACTTC. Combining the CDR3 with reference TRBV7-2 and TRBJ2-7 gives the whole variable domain GAGVSQSPSNKVTEKGKDVELRCDPISGHTALYWYRQSLGQGLEFLIYFQGNSAPDKSGLPSDRFSAERTGGSVSTLTIQRTQQEDSAVYLCASSWILSWDGGYEQYFGPGTRLTVT.

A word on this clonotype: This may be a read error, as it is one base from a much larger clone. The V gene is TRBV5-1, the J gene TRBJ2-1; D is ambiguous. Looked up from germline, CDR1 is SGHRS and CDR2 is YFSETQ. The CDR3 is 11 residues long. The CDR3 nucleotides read TGCGCCGGCAGCTTTTTGGGGGAGCAGTTCTTC. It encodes CAGSFLGEQFF.